This T cell receptor (beta chain) comes out of a study of cytomegalovirus exposure and HLA in healthy donors. Comments on this clone: What it recognizes is unknown.

Regarding the study as a whole: An analysis that came later showed most CMV-associated TCR beta chains appearing HLA-restricted. It was reported that TCR beta sequences correctly inferred the HLA-A and HLA-B alleles for most subjects. Sequencing artifact likely explains a cluster of highly shared sequence variants.

This CDR3 contains 14 residues. V lost 10 bases and J 3 bases, leaving 19 bases between the germline ends. Looked up from germline, CDR1 is SGHRS and CDR2 is YFSETQ. Both 60 Vbeta primers and 13 Jbeta primers went into the PCR. Profiled with immunoSEQ multiplex PCR; TCRdb holds only in-frame clones, not every one. Among about 190,000 clones listed, roughly 76% were seen once. The sequenced material came from PBMCs. V gene TRBV5-1 combines with J gene TRBJ2-5; possible D gene TRBD2, 5 bases. This TCR was sampled from a man between 40 and 49 years old in good health and CMV-seropositive. CDR3 nucleotide sequence: TGCGCCCCCTTGAAGGGTAGCGAGGAAGAGACCCAGTACTTC. Encoded protein: CAPLKGSEEETQYF.